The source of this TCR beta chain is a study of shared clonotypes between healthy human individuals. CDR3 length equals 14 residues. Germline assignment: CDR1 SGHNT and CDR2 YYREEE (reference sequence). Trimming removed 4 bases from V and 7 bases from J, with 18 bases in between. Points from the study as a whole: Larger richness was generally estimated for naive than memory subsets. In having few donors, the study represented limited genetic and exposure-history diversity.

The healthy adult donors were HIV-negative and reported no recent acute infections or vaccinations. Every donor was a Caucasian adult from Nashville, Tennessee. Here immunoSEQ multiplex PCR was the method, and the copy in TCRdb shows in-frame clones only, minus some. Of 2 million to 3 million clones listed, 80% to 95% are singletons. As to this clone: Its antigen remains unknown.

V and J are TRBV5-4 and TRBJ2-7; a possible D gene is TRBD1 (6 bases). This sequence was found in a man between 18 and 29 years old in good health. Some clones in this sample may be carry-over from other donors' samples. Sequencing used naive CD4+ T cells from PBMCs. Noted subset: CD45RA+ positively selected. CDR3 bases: TGTGCCAGCAGCGAAACCACAGGGTTGGAGGAGCAGTACTTC. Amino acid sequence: CASSETTGLEEQYF.